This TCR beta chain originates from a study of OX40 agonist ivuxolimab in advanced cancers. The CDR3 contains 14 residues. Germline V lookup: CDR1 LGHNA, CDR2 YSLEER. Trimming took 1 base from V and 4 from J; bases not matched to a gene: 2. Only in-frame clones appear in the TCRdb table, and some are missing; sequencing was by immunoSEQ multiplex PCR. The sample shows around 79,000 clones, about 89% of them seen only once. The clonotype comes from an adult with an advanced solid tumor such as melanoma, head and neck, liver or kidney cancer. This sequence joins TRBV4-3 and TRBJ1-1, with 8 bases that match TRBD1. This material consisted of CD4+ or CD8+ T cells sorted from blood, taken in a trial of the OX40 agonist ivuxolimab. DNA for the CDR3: TGCGCCAGCAGCCAAGCCACAGGGGGCACTGAAGCTTTCTTT. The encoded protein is CASSQATGGTEAFF.